Following are 2 T cell receptor beta chains from one sample sequenced in a study of CD8+ T cells in alopecia areata. Treatment denoted: oral pan-JAK inhibitor, 5-10 mg twice daily. The sequencing template was cDNA reverse transcribed from extracted RNA. Repertoires were generated with immunoSEQ multiplex PCR, while TCRdb's copy carries only in-frame clones and drops some. The sample includes roughly 210,000 clones, over 40% seen only once; the top ten take 2% to 3%. The source was CD4+ T cells sorted from blood, collected at approximately week 36, from a patient treated with tofacitinib. The receptors were gathered from a human donor with alopecia areata.

At least ten counts were recorded for this clone. The V call is TRBV28, the J call TRBJ1-2, with 12 bases matching TRBD1. V lost 5 bases and J lost 6; bases outside the gene matches: 10. The CDR3 has 16 amino acids. CDR1 is MDHEN and CDR2 is SYDVKM in the germline V gene. The CDR3 is CASSPPVGQGAHGYTF. The CDR3 bases are TGTGCCAGCAGTCCCCCAGTGGGACAGGGGGCTCATGGCTACACCTTC.

V gene TRBV6-1 combines with J gene TRBJ2-2; no clear D gene. Trimming took off 6 bases at V and 5 bases at J, with 16 bases between the two ends. Germline V lookup: CDR1 MNHNS, CDR2 SASEGT. The CDR3 has 15 residues. The CDR3 reads CASSLMDVGTGELFF. The CDR3 DNA reads as TGTGCCAGCAGCCTTATGGACGTCGGGACCGGGGAGCTGTTTTTT.